This T cell receptor (beta chain) was observed in a study of T cell repertoires in cytomegalovirus infection. Overall study findings and caveats: Predominance within the ex vivo response was attributable to HLA-C-restricted CMV-specific TCR beta clonotypes.

V lost 5 bases, J lost 4 bases, and 8 bases stayed unmatched. The CDR3 runs to 17 residues. The germline V gene encodes CDR1 SEHNR and CDR2 FQNEAQ (reference sequence). TCRdb re-derived calls from the reads in MiXCR, one entry per CDR3 protein. Here the sample spans roughly 320,000 distinct CDR3 sequences, around 9.1% being singletons. This clonotype was seen at least ten times. Its target is not known. The sequenced sample was PBMCs. The origin of this receptor is a human donor in good health (CMV status not recorded). Some clones in this sample may be carry-over from other donors' samples. The gene calls are TRBV7-9 and TRBJ2-2; 12 bases line up with TRBD2. CDR3 bases: TGTGCCAGCAGCCCCACTAGCGGGGGGCCGCTCACCGGGGAGCTGTTTTTT. Its protein product is CASSPTSGGPLTGELFF.